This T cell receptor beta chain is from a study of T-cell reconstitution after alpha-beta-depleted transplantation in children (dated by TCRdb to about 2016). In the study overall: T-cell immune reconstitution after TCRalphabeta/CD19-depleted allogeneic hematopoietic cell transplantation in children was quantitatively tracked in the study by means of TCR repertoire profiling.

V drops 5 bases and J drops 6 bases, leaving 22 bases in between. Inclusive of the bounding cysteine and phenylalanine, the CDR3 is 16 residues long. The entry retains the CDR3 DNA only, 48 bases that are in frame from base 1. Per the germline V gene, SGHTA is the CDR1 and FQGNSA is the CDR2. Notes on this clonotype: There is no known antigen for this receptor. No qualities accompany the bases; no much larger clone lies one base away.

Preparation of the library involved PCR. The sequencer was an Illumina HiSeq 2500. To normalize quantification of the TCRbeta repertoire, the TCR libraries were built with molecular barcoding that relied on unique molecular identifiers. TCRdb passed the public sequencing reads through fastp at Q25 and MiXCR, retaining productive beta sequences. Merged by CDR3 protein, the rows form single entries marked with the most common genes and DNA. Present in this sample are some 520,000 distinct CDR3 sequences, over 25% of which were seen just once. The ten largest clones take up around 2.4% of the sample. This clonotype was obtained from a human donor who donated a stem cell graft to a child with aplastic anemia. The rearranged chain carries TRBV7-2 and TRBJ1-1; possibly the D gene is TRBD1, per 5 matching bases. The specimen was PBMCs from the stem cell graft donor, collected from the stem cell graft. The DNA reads TGTGCCAGCAGCAACCGGGACCGGACAAACGGCGCTGAAGCTTTCTTT. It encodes CASSNRDRTNGAEAFF. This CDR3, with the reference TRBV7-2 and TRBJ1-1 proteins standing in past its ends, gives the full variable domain GAGVSQSPSNKVTEKGKDVELRCDPISGHTALYWYRQSLGQGLEFLIYFQGNSAPDKSGLPSDRFSAERTGGSVSTLTIQRTQQEDSAVYLCASSNRDRTNGAEAFFGQGTRLTVV.